A single sample gave rise to the 12 T cell receptor beta chains below, sequenced in a study of Graves' ophthalmopathy and Graves' hyperthyroidism. The TCR beta CDR3 regions underwent amplification from RNA transcripts. First-round RT-PCR employed HTBI primers, with a second-round multiplex PCR after it. TCRdb analysed the multiplex PCR reads with MiXCR anew, one entry per CDR3 protein. The table has almost 750,000 distinct CDR3 sequences, roughly 40% seen once; the top ten hold 44%. The sequenced material came from peripheral blood. Receptors were obtained from an adult man with Graves' ophthalmopathy.

J is TRBJ2-7 and V is TRBV7-9, with a weak D call TRBD1 (5 bases). This CDR3 spans 14 amino acids. V was trimmed by 7 bases and J by 6 bases, leaving 19 bases between them. The germline gives CDR1 SEHNR, CDR2 FQNEAQ (reference sequence). The CDR3 nucleotides read TGTGCCAGCACCTCCAAGGGGTTTTTGGGCGAGCAGTACTTC. It specifies CASTSKGFLGEQYF.

The J gene is TRBJ2-2, the V gene TRBV20-1; 8 bases map to TRBD2. Trimming at V came to 3 bases and at J to 7 bases, leaving 7 bases not matched to a gene. The CDR3 runs to 14 residues. CDR1 and CDR2 (germline): DFQATT, SNEGSKA (reference sequence). The CDR3 sequence is CSASTGGRGGELFF. DNA of the CDR3: TGCAGTGCTAGCACGGGAGGGCGAGGCGGGGAGCTGTTTTTT.

CDR3 region: CASSQEAQSSYEQYF. DNA for the CDR3: TGTGCCAGCAGCCAAGAAGCTCAGAGCTCCTACGAGCAGTACTTC. The chain carries TRBV14 and TRBJ2-7; unclear D gene. Germline-derived CDR1 and CDR2 are SGHDN and FVKESK. This CDR3 has 15 residues. Trimming removed 0 bases from V and 0 bases from J, with 9 bases in between.

The chain uses TRBV15 and TRBJ1-3, with 8 nucleotides matching TRBD1. This CDR3 is 16 amino acids long. In germline, CDR1 is LNHNV, CDR2 YYDKDF (reference sequence). V dropped 2 bases and J dropped 2; count of bases not matched to a gene: 5. CDR3 in amino acids: CATSRSGTGAGNTIYF. CDR3 nucleotide sequence: TGTGCCACCAGCAGATCCGGGACAGGAGCTGGAAACACCATATATTTT.

This clonotype turned up a few times. This chain uses TRBV7-9 with TRBJ1-1, with 10 bases lining up with TRBD1. The germline V gene encodes CDR1 SEHNR and CDR2 FQNEAQ (reference sequence). The V segment lost 3 bases and the J segment 7 bases; nucleotides outside the gene matches: 5. CDR3 length: 14 amino acids. CDR3 region: CASSFRDRGREAFF. The CDR3 DNA reads TGTGCCAGCAGCTTCCGGGACAGGGGCCGTGAAGCTTTCTTT.

V is TRBV7-2 and J is TRBJ2-7; TRBD2 matches 13 bases. This CDR3 comprises 16 residues. From germline, CDR1 is SGHTA and CDR2 FQGNSA. J was trimmed by 5 bases and V by 3 bases; bases with no gene match: 7. CDR3 amino acids: CASSFGLAGAWDEQYF. CDR3 sequence (DNA): TGTGCCAGCAGCTTTGGACTAGCGGGGGCCTGGGACGAGCAGTACTTC.

V gene TRBV11-2 combines with J gene TRBJ2-7; D is unresolved. Germline assignment: CDR1 SGHAT and CDR2 FQNNGV. This CDR3 comprises 12 residues. Between the trimmed V and J ends, which lost 2 bases and 3 bases, there was a span of 5 bases. CDR3 coding DNA: TGTGCCAGCAGCTTACTTAACTACGAGCAGTACTTC. It is translated as CASSLLNYEQYF.

This chain uses TRBV10-2 with TRBJ2-6; no definite D call. This CDR3 has 13 residues. The germline V and J ends were trimmed by 0 bases and 10 bases, with 7 bases remaining between them. The germline V gene encodes CDR1 WSHSY and CDR2 SAAADI. CDR3 sequence: CASSESGENVLTF. DNA for the CDR3: TGCGCCAGCAGTGAGTCTGGAGAGAACGTCCTGACTTTC.

This rearrangement joins TRBV9 to TRBJ1-4; D may be TRBD1 (6 bases). V was trimmed by 0 bases and J by 7 bases, leaving 10 bases between them. Germline CDR1 and CDR2: SGDLS and YYNGEE. The CDR3 runs 14 residues. CDR3 in amino acids: CASSVGWGAEKLFF. In nucleotides, the CDR3 is TGTGCCAGCAGCGTAGGATGGGGGGCTGAAAAACTGTTTTTT.

Remarks on this clonotype: At one end the junction does not follow the germline gene, possibly because of a read error. V is TRBV5-1 and J is TRBJ2-2; D is perhaps TRBD2 (6 bases). CDR1 is SGHRS and CDR2 is YFSETQ in the germline V gene. The CDR3 consists of 15 residues. The CDR3 region is CASSLTGVKSGELLF. DNA of the CDR3: TGCGCCAGCAGCTTGACGGGAGTTAAGTCGGGGGAGCTGCTTTTT. The full variable domain, in which reference TRBV5-1 and TRBJ2-2 provide the parts outside the CDR3, is KAGVTQTPRYLIKTRGQQVTLSCSPISGHRSVSWYQQTPGQGLQFLFEYFSETQRNKGNFPGRFSGRQFSNSRSEMNVSTLELGDSALYLCASSLTGVKSGELLFGEGSRLTVL.

The J gene is TRBJ2-2, the V gene TRBV7-9, with D possibly being TRBD2 (6 bases). Germline V lookup: CDR1 SEHNR, CDR2 FQNEAQ (reference sequence). The CDR3 covers 15 residues. Trimming stripped 5 bases from V and 7 bases from J, with 17 bases between. The CDR3 is CASSVVGGRGGELFF. The CDR3 DNA follows: TGTGCCAGCAGCGTAGTCGGAGGGAGAGGCGGGGAGCTGTTTTTT.

The chain couples TRBV24-1 to TRBJ1-5; D gene unclear. CDR3 length: 15 amino acids. From germline, CDR1 is KGHDR and CDR2 SFDVKD. Trimming left V 11 bases short and J 2 bases short, with 18 bases between. The DNA of the CDR3 is TGTGCCAGCAGCGGACCCCAGAGGGGCAATCAGCCCCAGCATTTT. Amino acids: CASSGPQRGNQPQHF.